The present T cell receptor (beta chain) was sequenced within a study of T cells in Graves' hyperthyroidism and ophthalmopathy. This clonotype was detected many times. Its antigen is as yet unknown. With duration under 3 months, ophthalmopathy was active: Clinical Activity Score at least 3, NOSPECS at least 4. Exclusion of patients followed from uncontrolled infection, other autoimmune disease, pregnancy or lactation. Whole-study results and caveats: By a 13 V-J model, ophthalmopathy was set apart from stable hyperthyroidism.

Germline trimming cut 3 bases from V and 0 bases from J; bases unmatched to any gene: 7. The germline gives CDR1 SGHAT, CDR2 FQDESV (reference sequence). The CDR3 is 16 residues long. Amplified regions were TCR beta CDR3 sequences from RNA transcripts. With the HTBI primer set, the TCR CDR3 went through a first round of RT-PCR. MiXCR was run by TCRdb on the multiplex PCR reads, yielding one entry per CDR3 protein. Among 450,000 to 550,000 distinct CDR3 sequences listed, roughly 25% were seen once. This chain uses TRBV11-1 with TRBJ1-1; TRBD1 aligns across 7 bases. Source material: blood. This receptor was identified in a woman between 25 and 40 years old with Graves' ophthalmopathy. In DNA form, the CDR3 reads TGTGCCAGCAGCTTGGACGACAGGGTGATGAACACTGAAGCTTTCTTT. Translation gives CASSLDDRVMNTEAFF.